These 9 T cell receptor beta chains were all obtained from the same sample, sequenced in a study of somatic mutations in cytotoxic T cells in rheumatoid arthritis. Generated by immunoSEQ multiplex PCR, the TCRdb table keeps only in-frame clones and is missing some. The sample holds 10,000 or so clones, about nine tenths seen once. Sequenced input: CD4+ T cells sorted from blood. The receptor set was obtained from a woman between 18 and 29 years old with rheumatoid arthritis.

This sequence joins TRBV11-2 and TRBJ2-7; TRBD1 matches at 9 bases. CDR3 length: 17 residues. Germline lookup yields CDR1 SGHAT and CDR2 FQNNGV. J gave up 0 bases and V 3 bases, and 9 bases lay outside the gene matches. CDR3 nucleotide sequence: TGTGCCAGCAGCTTCGCCCGACAGGGGGTAAGCTCCTACGAGCAGTACTTC. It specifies CASSFARQGVSSYEQYF.

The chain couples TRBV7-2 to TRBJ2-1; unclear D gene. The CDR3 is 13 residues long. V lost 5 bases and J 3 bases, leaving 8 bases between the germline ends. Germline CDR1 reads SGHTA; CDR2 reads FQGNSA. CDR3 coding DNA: TGTGCCAGCAGCCCCGGGTACTACAATGAGCAGTTCTTC. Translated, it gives CASSPGYYNEQFF.

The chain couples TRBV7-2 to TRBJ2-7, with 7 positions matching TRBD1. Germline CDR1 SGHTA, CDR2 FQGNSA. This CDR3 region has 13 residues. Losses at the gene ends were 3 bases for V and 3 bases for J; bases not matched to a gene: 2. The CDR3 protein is CASSLGQRYEQYF. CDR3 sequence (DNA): TGTGCCAGCAGCTTGGGACAGCGCTACGAGCAGTACTTC.

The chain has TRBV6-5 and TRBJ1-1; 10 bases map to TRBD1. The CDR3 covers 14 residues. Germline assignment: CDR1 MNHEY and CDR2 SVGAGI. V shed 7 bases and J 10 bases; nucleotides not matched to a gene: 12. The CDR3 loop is CASIAGQGEGGAFF. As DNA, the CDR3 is TGTGCCAGCATCGCCGGACAGGGGGAGGGAGGAGCTTTCTTT.

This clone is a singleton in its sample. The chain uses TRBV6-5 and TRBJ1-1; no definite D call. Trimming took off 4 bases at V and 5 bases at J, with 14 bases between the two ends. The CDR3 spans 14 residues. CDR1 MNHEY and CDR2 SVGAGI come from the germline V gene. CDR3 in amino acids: CASSLGLVGTEAFF. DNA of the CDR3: TGTGCCAGCAGTTTAGGACTGGTAGGGACTGAAGCTTTCTTT.

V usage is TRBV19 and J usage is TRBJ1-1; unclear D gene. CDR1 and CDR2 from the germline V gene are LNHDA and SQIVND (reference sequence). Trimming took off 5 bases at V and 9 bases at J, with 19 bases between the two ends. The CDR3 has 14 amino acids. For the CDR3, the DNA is TGTGCCAGTAGTCCCTGGACTTTCGCCGGCCAAGCTTTCTTT. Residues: CASSPWTFAGQAFF.

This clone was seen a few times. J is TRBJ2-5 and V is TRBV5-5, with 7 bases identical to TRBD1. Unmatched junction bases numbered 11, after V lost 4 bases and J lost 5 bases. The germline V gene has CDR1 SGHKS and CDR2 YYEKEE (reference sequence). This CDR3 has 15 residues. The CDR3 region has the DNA TGTGCCAGCAGCACCCCGGACAGGACGTGGGAGACCCAGTACTTC. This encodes CASSTPDRTWETQYF.

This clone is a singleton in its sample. Here the CDR3 DNA reads TGTGCCAGCAGTCGGGGTCCCGGAGAGACCCAGTACTTC. Protein product: CASSRGPGETQYF. The chain recombines TRBV6-1 with TRBJ2-5, with D perhaps matching TRBD2 (5 bases). CDR1 MNHNS and CDR2 SASEGT come from the germline V gene. The CDR3 is made up of 13 amino acids. V shed 5 bases and J shed 4 bases, with 11 bases lying between them.

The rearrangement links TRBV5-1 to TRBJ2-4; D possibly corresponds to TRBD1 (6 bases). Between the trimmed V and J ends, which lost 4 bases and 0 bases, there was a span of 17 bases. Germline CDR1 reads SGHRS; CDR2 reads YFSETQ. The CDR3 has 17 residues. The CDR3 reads CASSTVETGLAKNIQYF. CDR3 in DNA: TGCGCCAGCAGCACCGTTGAGACAGGACTAGCCAAAAACATTCAGTACTTC.